This T cell receptor beta chain was sequenced for a study of PD-1 blockade in classical Hodgkin lymphoma. General study findings and limits: Partial responders and progressors had significantly lower baseline TCR diversity.

In regard to this clone: What it binds is not known.

Profiled with immunoSEQ multiplex PCR; TCRdb holds only in-frame clones, not every one. Of tens of thousands of clones in the sample, approximately 82% were seen once. With no exception, relapse followed autologous stem cell transplantation in all patients, and brentuximab vedotin exposure varied. Germline CDR1 reads SNHLY; CDR2 reads FYNNEI. The CDR3 runs to 19 residues. V was clipped by 5 bases and J by 0 bases; unmatched bases: 10. This sequence joins TRBV2 and TRBJ2-3; 14 nucleotides agree with TRBD2. This clonotype was obtained from a human donor with classical Hodgkin lymphoma. This material consisted of peripheral blood mononuclear cells (PBMCs), taken before the second cycle of nivolumab. CDR3 nucleotides: TGTGCCAGCAGTCCCTTTGGGACTAGCGGGGGCAGTAGCACAGATACGCAGTATTTT. This sequence encodes CASSPFGTSGGSSTDTQYF.